The T cell receptor (beta chain) described here comes from a study of blood T cell repertoires in COVID-19. In the study overall: Sample material is recorded as cDNA or gDNA derived from T cells, B-cell-depleted T cells, or PBMCs.

The V gene end was trimmed by 7 bases and the J gene end by 7 bases; junction bases not matched to a gene: 10. The CDR3 is 14 residues long. Germline assignment: CDR1 SNHLY and CDR2 FYNNEI. Libraries were prepared by immunoSEQ multiplex PCR; TCRdb keeps only in-frame clonotypes and omits some of them. The profile shows 240,000 or so clones, roughly 85% of them singletons. The receptor was derived from a woman aged 18 to 35 with acute or convalescent COVID-19. The chain employs TRBV2 and TRBJ2-1, with 7 bases that match TRBD1. The sequenced sample was peripheral blood. The CDR3 DNA follows: TGTGCCAGCACCGAGGGGGCCGTCCTTAATGAGCAGTTCTTC. It yields the protein CASTEGAVLNEQFF.